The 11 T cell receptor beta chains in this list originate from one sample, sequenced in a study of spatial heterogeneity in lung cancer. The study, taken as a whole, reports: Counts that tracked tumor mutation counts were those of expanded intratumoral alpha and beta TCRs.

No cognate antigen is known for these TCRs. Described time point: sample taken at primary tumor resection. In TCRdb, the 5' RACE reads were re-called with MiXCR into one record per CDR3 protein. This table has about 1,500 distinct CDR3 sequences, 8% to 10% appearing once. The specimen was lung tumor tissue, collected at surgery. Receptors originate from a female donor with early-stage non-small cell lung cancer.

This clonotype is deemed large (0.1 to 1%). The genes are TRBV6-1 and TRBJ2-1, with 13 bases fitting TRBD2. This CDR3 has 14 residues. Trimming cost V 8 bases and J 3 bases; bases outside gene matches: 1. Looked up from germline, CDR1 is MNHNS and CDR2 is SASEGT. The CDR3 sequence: CASGLAGVYNEQFF. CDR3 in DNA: TGTGCCAGCGGACTAGCGGGAGTCTACAATGAGCAGTTCTTC.

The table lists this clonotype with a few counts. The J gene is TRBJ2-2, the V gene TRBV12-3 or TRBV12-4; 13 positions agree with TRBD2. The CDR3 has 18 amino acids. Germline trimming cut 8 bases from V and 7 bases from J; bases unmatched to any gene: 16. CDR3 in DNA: TGTGCCAGCGGCTCGACTAGCGGGAGGCCCCGCGCGAACGGGGAGCTGTTTTTT. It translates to CASGSTSGRPRANGELFF.

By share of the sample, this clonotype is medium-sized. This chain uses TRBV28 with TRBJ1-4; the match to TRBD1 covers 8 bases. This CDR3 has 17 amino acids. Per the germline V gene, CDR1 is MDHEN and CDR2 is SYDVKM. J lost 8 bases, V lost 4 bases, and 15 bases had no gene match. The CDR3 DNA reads TGTGCCAGCAGTTCCCGGAGGGACAGGACGGAGGTCGAAAAACTGTTTTTT. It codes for CASSSRRDRTEVEKLFF. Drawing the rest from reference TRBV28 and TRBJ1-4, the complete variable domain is DVKVTQSSRYLVKRTGEKVFLECVQDMDHENMFWYRQDPGLGLRLIYFSYDVKMKEKGDIPEGYSVSREKKERFSLILESASTNQTSMYLCASSSRRDRTEVEKLFFGSGTQLSVL.

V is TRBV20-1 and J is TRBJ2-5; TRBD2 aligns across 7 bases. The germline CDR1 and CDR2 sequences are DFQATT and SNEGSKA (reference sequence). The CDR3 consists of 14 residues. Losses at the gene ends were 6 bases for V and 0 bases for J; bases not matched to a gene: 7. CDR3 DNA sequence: TGCAGTGCCGTGGGGCGGGGGTACCAAGAGACCCAGTACTTC. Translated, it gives CSAVGRGYQETQYF.

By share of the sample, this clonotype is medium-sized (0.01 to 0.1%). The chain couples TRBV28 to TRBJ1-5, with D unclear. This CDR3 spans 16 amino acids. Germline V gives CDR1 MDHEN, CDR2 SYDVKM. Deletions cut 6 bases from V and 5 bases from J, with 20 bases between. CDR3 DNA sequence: TGTGCCAGCAGCCCTTTGGGAACAGCCGGGGATCAGCCCCAGCATTTT. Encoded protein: CASSPLGTAGDQPQHF.

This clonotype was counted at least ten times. The CDR3 region has the DNA TGCGCCAGCAGTGAGGCCCAGCGGGAGAGTCGGTACAATGAGCAGTTCTTC. Encoded protein: CASSEAQRESRYNEQFF. The rearrangement links TRBV10-1 to TRBJ2-1; 8 bases map to TRBD2. Germline V gives CDR1 WNHNN, CDR2 SYGVQD (reference sequence). J gave up 4 bases and V 2 bases, and 10 bases lay outside the gene matches. The CDR3 loop spans 17 amino acids.

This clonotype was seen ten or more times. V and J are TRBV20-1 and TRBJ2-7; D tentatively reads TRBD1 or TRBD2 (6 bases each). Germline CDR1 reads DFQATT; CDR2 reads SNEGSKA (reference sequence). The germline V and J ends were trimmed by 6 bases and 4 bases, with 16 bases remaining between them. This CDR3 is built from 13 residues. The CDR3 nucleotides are TGCAGTGCCTGGGGGGACAATAGTTACGAGCAGTACTTC. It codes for CSAWGDNSYEQYF.

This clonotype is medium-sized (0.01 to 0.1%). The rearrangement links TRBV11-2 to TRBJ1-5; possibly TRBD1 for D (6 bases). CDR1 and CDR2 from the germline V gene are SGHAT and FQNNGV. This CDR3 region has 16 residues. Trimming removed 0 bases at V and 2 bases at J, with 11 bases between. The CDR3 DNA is TGTGCCAGCAGCTTAGAGGGGGGGGCAGGCAATCAGCCCCAGCATTTT. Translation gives CASSLEGGAGNQPQHF. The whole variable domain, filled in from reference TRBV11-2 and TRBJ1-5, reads EAGVAQSPRYKIIEKRQSVAFWCNPISGHATLYWYQQILGQGPKLLIQFQNNGVVDDSQLPKDRFSAERLKGVDSTLKIQPAKLEDSAVYLCASSLEGGAGNQPQHFGDGTRLSIL.

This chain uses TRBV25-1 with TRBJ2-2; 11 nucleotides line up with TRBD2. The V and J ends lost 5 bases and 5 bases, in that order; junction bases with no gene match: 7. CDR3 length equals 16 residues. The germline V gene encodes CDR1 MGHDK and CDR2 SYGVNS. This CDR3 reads CASSKLAGVETGELFF. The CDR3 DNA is TGTGCCAGCAGTAAACTAGCGGGAGTCGAGACCGGGGAGCTGTTTTTT.

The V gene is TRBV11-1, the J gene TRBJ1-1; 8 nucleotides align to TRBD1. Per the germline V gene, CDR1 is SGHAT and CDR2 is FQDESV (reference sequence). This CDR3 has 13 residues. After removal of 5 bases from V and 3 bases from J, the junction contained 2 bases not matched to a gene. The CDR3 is CASSQDRDTEAFF. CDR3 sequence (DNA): TGTGCCAGCAGCCAGGACAGGGACACTGAAGCTTTCTTT.

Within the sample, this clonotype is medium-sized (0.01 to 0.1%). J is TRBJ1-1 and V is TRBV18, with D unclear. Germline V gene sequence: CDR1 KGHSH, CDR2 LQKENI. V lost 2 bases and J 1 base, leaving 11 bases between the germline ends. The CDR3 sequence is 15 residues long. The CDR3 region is CASSPISGRNTEAFF. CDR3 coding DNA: TGTGCCAGCTCACCAATATCCGGGCGGAACACTGAAGCTTTCTTT.